One sample yielded the 17 T cell receptor beta chains listed below, sequenced in a study of CD8+ T cells in alopecia areata. Treatment meaning: oral pan-JAK inhibitor, 5-10 mg twice daily. The authors extracted RNA and reverse transcribed it into cDNA as the sequencing template. The assay was immunoSEQ multiplex PCR, and TCRdb's table has in-frame clones only and misses some. This table holds 90,000 to 150,000 clones, 53% found once. The material was CD4+ T cells sorted from blood, obtained at week 4, from a patient treated with tofacitinib. Receptors originate from a human donor with alopecia areata.

This clone was observed a few times. The chain links TRBV5-1 to TRBJ2-1; D call uncertain. The CDR3 totals 13 residues. V lost 0 bases, J lost 9 bases, and 10 bases lay in between. CDR1 SGHRS and CDR2 YFSETQ come from the germline V gene. The CDR3 protein is CASSLGVAAEQFF. CDR3 sequence (DNA): TGCGCCAGCAGCTTGGGTGTTGCAGCTGAGCAGTTCTTC.

This clone was recorded a few times. The chain carries TRBV19 and TRBJ2-1; D may be TRBD2 (6 bases). There are 13 residues in the CDR3. V lost 3 bases, J lost 8 bases, and 11 bases lay in between. Germline V CDR1 and CDR2: LNHDA, SQIVND (reference sequence). The CDR3: CASSIKGGYEQFF. CDR3 in DNA: TGTGCCAGTAGTATTAAGGGAGGCTATGAGCAGTTCTTC.

A word on this clone: Other nucleotide sequences in the sample specify the same CDR3. Here the CDR3 reads CASSQDDGETQYF. The DNA of the CDR3 is TGCGCCAGCAGCCAGGACGATGGAGAGACCCAGTACTTC. The chain couples TRBV4-1 to TRBJ2-5; no reliable D call. The V gene lost 3 bases and the J gene lost 4 bases, with 9 bases spanning the gap. CDR1 is MGHRA, CDR2 YSYEKL, per germline. CDR3 length: 13 amino acids.

This sequence joins TRBV29-1 and TRBJ1-1; 7 bases line up with TRBD1. The germline V gene encodes CDR1 SQVTM and CDR2 ANQGSEA. CDR3 length: 13 residues. The junction had 6 bases not matched to a gene; V was cut back by 8 bases and J by 0 bases. Here the CDR3 reads CSYTGVVNTEAFF. The CDR3 nucleotides read TGCAGCTATACAGGGGTCGTGAACACTGAAGCTTTCTTT.

The V call is TRBV6-6, the J call TRBJ2-1, with 11 nucleotides matching TRBD2. Germline V gene data show CDR1 as MNHNY and CDR2 as SVGAGI (reference sequence). The CDR3 runs 13 residues. The J segment lost 6 bases and the V segment lost 6 bases, leaving 1 base of the junction unmatched. The CDR3 is CASRTSGINEQFF. CDR3 DNA: TGTGCCAGCAGGACTAGCGGGATCAATGAGCAGTTCTTC.

This clone was counted only a few times. This rearrangement joins TRBV19 to TRBJ2-1; no clear D. Between the trimmed V and J ends, which lost 3 bases and 0 bases, there was a span of 9 bases. The CDR3 spans 15 residues. Germline CDR1 and CDR2: LNHDA and SQIVND (reference sequence). The chain's CDR3 is CASSIDRSSYNEQFF. The DNA for the CDR3 is TGTGCCAGTAGTATCGATCGGAGCTCCTACAATGAGCAGTTCTTC.

The chain carries TRBV7-2 and TRBJ2-7, with D perhaps given as TRBD1 or TRBD2 (5 bases each). The V gene lost 0 bases and the J gene lost 2 bases, with 14 bases spanning the gap. In germline, CDR1 is SGHTA, CDR2 FQGNSA. The CDR3 consists of 16 residues. CDR3 sequence reads: CASSLAGGRVAYEQYF. In DNA, the CDR3 is TGTGCCAGCAGCTTAGCTGGGGGAAGGGTAGCCTACGAGCAGTACTTC.

The chain combines TRBV12-5 with TRBJ2-5, with no clear D. V lost 3 bases, J lost 2 bases, and 19 bases lay in between. The CDR3 is 17 amino acids. CDR1 LGHNT and CDR2 FRNRAP come from the germline V gene. The CDR3 protein is CASGLRVSGIGQETQYF. The CDR3 DNA follows: TGTGCTAGTGGTTTACGAGTATCGGGTATCGGACAAGAGACCCAGTACTTC.

This chain connects TRBV23-1 to TRBJ2-1, with D perhaps being TRBD1 or TRBD2 (5 bases each). TRBV23-1 is placed among ORFs of uncertain function. The CDR3 totals 15 residues. Deletions cut 4 bases from V and 4 bases from J, with 14 bases between. The chain's CDR3 is CASSRTGPKYNEQFF. The CDR3 DNA follows: TGCGCCAGCAGTCGAACGGGACCCAAATACAATGAGCAGTTCTTC.

This clone was seen just once. This chain connects TRBV6-5 to TRBJ2-1; possible D gene TRBD1, 6 bases. V shed 4 bases and J shed 9 bases, with 16 bases lying between them. The V gene's germline CDR1 is MNHEY and CDR2 SVGAGI. The CDR3 runs 14 residues. In DNA form, the CDR3 reads TGTGCCAGCAGTTCTAGGGACATCCTCCGTGAGCAGTTCTTC. It encodes CASSSRDILREQFF.

The chain couples TRBV11-2 to TRBJ2-4, with a possible D match to TRBD2 (6 bases). This CDR3 spans 14 amino acids. The V gene's germline CDR1 is SGHAT and CDR2 FQNNGV. The V gene lost 8 bases and the J gene lost 0 bases, with 11 bases spanning the gap. This chain's CDR3 is CASFGGLAKNIQYF. The CDR3 bases are TGTGCCAGCTTCGGGGGTCTAGCCAAAAACATTCAGTACTTC.

The sample holds a few counts of this clone. The V call is TRBV29-1, the J call TRBJ2-3; a possible D gene is TRBD2 (5 bases). Trimming shortened V by 0 bases and J by 1 base, and 11 bases separated the two germline ends. CDR1 and CDR2 (germline): SQVTM, ANQGSEA. The CDR3 consists of 15 residues. The chain's CDR3 is CSVEDGRKGTDTQYF. The CDR3 DNA reads as TGCAGCGTTGAAGATGGGAGAAAGGGCACAGATACGCAGTATTTT.

The chain recombines TRBV15 with TRBJ2-5; 9 bases agree with TRBD2. J was trimmed by 0 bases and V by 5 bases; bases with no gene match: 7. This CDR3 has 16 amino acids. Germline CDR1 and CDR2: LNHNV and YYDKDF (reference sequence). The CDR3 region has the DNA TGTGCCACCAGCCAGGGAGCGGGGGGCTACCAAGAGACCCAGTACTTC. Its protein is CATSQGAGGYQETQYF.

The V call is TRBV30, the J call TRBJ1-1; the D gene is possibly TRBD1 (5 bases). With 3 bases removed from V and 0 bases from J, the gap between germline ends came to 14 bases. The CDR3 totals 15 residues. The germline gives CDR1 GTSNPN, CDR2 SVGIG (reference sequence). CDR3: CAWRRWGPMNTEAFF. In nucleotides, the CDR3 is TGTGCCTGGAGAAGGTGGGGCCCCATGAACACTGAAGCTTTCTTT.

V is TRBV7-8 and J is TRBJ2-2; D is uncertain. The CDR3 extends over 14 amino acids. Per germline, CDR1 SGHVS and CDR2 FQNEAQ. Trimming shortened V by 5 bases and J by 1 base, and 8 bases separated the two germline ends. The CDR3 coding sequence is TGTGCCAGCAGCCCCCGCCTGAACACCGGGGAGCTGTTTTTT. Residues: CASSPRLNTGELFF. The complete variable domain, with remaining parts taken from reference TRBV7-8 and TRBJ2-2, reads GAGVSQSPRYKVAKRGQDVALRCDPISGHVSLFWYQQALGQGPEFLTYFQNEAQLDKSGLPSDRFFAERPEGSVSTLKIQRTQQEDSAVYLCASSPRLNTGELFFGEGSRLTVL.

This clone was found a few times. The chain is built from TRBV29-1 and TRBJ2-1; the match to TRBD2 covers 7 bases. Germline CDR1 reads SQVTM; CDR2 reads ANQGSEA. The CDR3 contains 13 residues. V was clipped by 8 bases and J by 10 bases; unmatched bases: 14. The CDR3 region is CSSRGRLSGEQFF. The CDR3 DNA sequence: TGCAGCTCGCGGGGGAGGCTCTCGGGGGAGCAGTTCTTC.

This clone was observed a handful of times. The chain is built from TRBV19 and TRBJ1-1; 10 bases match TRBD1. Germline lookup yields CDR1 LNHDA and CDR2 SQIVND (reference sequence). The V segment lost 4 bases and the J segment 1 base; nucleotides outside the gene matches: 6. There are 16 residues in the CDR3. The CDR3 region has the DNA TGTGCCAGTAGTAAAGGGACAGGGGCCGGGAACACTGAAGCTTTCTTT. This codes for CASSKGTGAGNTEAFF.